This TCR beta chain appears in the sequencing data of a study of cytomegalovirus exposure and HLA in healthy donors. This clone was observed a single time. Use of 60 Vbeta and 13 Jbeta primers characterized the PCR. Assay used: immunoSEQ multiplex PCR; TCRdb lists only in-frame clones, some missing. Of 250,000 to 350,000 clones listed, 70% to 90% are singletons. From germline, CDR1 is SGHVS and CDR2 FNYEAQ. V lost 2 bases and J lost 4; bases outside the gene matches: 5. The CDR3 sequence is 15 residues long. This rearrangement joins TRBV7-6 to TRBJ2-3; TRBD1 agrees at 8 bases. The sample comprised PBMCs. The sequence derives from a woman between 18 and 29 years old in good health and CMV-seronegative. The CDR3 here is CASSLLGQGADTQYF. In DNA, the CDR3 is TGTGCCAGCAGCTTACTTGGACAGGGAGCAGATACGCAGTATTTT.